The 14 T cell receptor beta chains below all came from one sample that was sequenced in a study of PD-L1 blockade in urothelial cancer (dated by TCRdb to the late 2010s). The library was generated by the immunoSEQ multiplex PCR assay. TCRdb took this table from immuneACCESS and kept in-frame rearrangements with V and J called. Such tables lack part of the clones; where checked against another copy, unresolved V genes explain under half of the gap, and the rest is unexplained. Counted in this sample were more than 90,000 clones; around 93% of them appeared once. Approximately 3.8% of the sample belongs to the ten largest clones. Sample time point, as interpreted from the label and publication: peripheral blood 6 weeks after treatment start. The specimen was PBMCs, collected around atezolizumab (anti-PD-L1) treatment. These TCRs come from a man between 60 and 75 years old with urothelial cancer.

The V and J genes are TRBV10-1 and TRBJ2-7; TRBD2 matches at 10 bases. V lost 2 bases, J lost 3 bases, and 7 bases stayed unmatched. The germline CDR1 and CDR2 sequences are WNHNN and SYGVQD (reference sequence). This CDR3 comprises 16 residues. The CDR3 region has the DNA TGCGCCAGCAGTGAGAACAGCGGGGGGGCGATCTACGAGCAGTACTTC. Encoded protein: CASSENSGGAIYEQYF.

This sequence joins TRBV7-2 and TRBJ2-5; a weak D match, TRBD1 (6 bases). V was shortened by 4 bases and J by 3 bases, with 15 bases between the two germline ends. The germline CDR1 and CDR2 sequences are SGHTA and FQGNSA. The CDR3 has 15 amino acids. The CDR3 loop is CASSSRQGSEETQYF. The CDR3 DNA follows: TGTGCCAGCAGCTCACGCCAGGGGTCGGAAGAGACCCAGTACTTC.

The V gene is TRBV5-3, the J gene TRBJ2-1; 11 nucleotides align to TRBD2. TRBV5-3 is an ORF for which the function is uncertain. CDR3 length equals 17 residues. V shed 2 bases, J shed 5 bases, and the junction held 9 bases outside the gene matches. The CDR3: CARSFYDSGRANNEQFF. Written as DNA, the CDR3 is TGTGCCAGAAGCTTCTATGATAGCGGGAGGGCTAACAATGAGCAGTTCTTC.

This chain connects TRBV5-6 to TRBJ2-3, with 8 nucleotides matching TRBD1. Germline lookup yields CDR1 SGHDT and CDR2 YYEEEE. Unmatched junction bases numbered 14, after V lost 2 bases and J lost 6 bases. The CDR3 runs to 17 residues. The CDR3 coding sequence is TGTGCCAGCAGCTTTTGGTCTGGAACAGGGGGTTTGGATACGCAGTATTTT. Its protein product is CASSFWSGTGGLDTQYF.

This rearrangement joins TRBV6-5 to TRBJ1-1; unclear D gene. Between the trimmed V and J ends, which lost 6 bases and 7 bases, there was a span of 15 bases. CDR3 size: 13 residues. Germline V CDR1 and CDR2: MNHEY, SVGAGI. The CDR3 DNA reads TGTGCCAGCAGCAACAATGGCCCTGGTGAAGCTTTCTTT. The encoded protein is CASSNNGPGEAFF.

The rearrangement uses TRBV9 and TRBJ2-1; TRBD2 aligns across 11 bases. The CDR3 is 15 residues long. The germline V gene has CDR1 SGDLS and CDR2 YYNGEE. Unmatched junction bases numbered 6, after V lost 6 bases and J lost 4 bases. DNA for the CDR3: TGTGCCAGCACCTCTAGCGGGGGGCTTTACAATGAGCAGTTCTTC. This gives the protein CASTSSGGLYNEQFF.

This clone occurred a few times. The chain carries TRBV2 and TRBJ1-5; 7 bases are a match to TRBD1. J lost 5 bases, V lost 6 bases, and 4 bases had no gene match. The length of the CDR3 is 13 residues. Germline V gene data show CDR1 as SNHLY and CDR2 as FYNNEI. The CDR3 loop is CASRVRGDQPQHF. The CDR3 bases are TGTGCCAGCAGAGTCAGGGGGGATCAGCCCCAGCATTTT.

The rearrangement uses TRBV7-8 and TRBJ2-3, with 9 positions matching TRBD2. The V gene end was trimmed by 3 bases and the J gene end by 5 bases; junction bases not matched to a gene: 9. CDR1 and CDR2 (germline): SGHVS, FQNEAQ. This CDR3 contains 16 residues. The CDR3 protein is CASSLTAGGVGDTQYF. The CDR3 DNA sequence: TGTGCCAGCAGCTTGACAGCGGGGGGTGTTGGAGATACGCAGTATTTT.

The chain is built from TRBV6-6 and TRBJ1-2, with TRBD1 identical over 8 bases. The CDR3 runs 15 residues. V was pared by 6 bases and J by 8 bases, with 14 bases of the junction left unmatched. Germline-derived CDR1 and CDR2 are MNHNY and SVGAGI (reference sequence). The CDR3 nucleotides are TGTGCCAGCAGCGCCGTTGTCGGACAGGGATCGGGCTACACCTTC. This gives the protein CASSAVVGQGSGYTF.

This clone has only one observation. The chain couples TRBV5-1 to TRBJ2-3, with 7 nucleotides matching TRBD2. CDR1 SGHRS and CDR2 YFSETQ come from the germline V gene. This CDR3 is built from 17 residues. The ends lost 0 bases at V and 1 base at J; junction bases unmatched: 8. CDR3 nucleotide sequence: TGCGCCAGCAGCTTGGGGACTTTGGGGGGGGGCACAGATACGCAGTATTTT. Residues: CASSLGTLGGGTDTQYF.

This chain joins TRBV5-8 and TRBJ2-5, with 8 bases matching TRBD2. The V segment lost 4 bases and the J segment 0 bases; nucleotides outside the gene matches: 11. The germline gives CDR1 SGHTS, CDR2 YDEGEE. The CDR3 loop spans 17 amino acids. The CDR3 region is CASSLNRASGYQETQYF. The CDR3 coding sequence is TGTGCCAGCAGCCTAAACCGGGCTAGCGGGTACCAAGAGACCCAGTACTTC.

A single count supports this clone. The chain is built from TRBV2 and TRBJ2-2; possibly TRBD1 for D (5 bases). This CDR3 is built from 17 residues. V was pared by 0 bases and J by 6 bases, with 17 bases between. CDR1 is SNHLY and CDR2 is FYNNEI in the germline V gene. The CDR3 protein is CASSEATSFWGAGELFF. CDR3 nucleotide sequence: TGTGCCAGCAGTGAAGCGACGTCCTTTTGGGGCGCCGGGGAGCTGTTTTTT.

The chain carries TRBV2 and TRBJ2-5; TRBD2 agrees at 11 bases. CDR3 length: 17 amino acids. The germline CDR1 and CDR2 sequences are SNHLY and FYNNEI. Losses at the gene ends were 6 bases for V and 2 bases for J; bases not matched to a gene: 11. The CDR3 is CASRIAGGPRQQETQYF. In DNA form, the CDR3 reads TGTGCCAGCAGAATAGCGGGGGGGCCCCGCCAGCAAGAGACCCAGTACTTC.

The chain recombines TRBV5-6 with TRBJ1-2; D gene unclear. Germline V CDR1 and CDR2: SGHDT, YYEEEE. The CDR3 length is 12 residues. Trimming shortened V by 1 base and J by 8 bases, and 9 bases separated the two germline ends. The CDR3 DNA sequence: TGTGCCAGCAGCTTGCAGTCTAGGGGCTACACCTTC. As protein: CASSLQSRGYTF. Full variable domain (missing parts from reference TRBV5-6 and TRBJ1-2): DAGVTQSPTHLIKTRGQQVTLRCSPKSGHDTVSWYQQALGQGPQFIFQYYEEEERQRGNFPDRFSGHQFPNYSSELNVNALLLGDSALYLCASSLQSRGYTFGSGTRLTVV.